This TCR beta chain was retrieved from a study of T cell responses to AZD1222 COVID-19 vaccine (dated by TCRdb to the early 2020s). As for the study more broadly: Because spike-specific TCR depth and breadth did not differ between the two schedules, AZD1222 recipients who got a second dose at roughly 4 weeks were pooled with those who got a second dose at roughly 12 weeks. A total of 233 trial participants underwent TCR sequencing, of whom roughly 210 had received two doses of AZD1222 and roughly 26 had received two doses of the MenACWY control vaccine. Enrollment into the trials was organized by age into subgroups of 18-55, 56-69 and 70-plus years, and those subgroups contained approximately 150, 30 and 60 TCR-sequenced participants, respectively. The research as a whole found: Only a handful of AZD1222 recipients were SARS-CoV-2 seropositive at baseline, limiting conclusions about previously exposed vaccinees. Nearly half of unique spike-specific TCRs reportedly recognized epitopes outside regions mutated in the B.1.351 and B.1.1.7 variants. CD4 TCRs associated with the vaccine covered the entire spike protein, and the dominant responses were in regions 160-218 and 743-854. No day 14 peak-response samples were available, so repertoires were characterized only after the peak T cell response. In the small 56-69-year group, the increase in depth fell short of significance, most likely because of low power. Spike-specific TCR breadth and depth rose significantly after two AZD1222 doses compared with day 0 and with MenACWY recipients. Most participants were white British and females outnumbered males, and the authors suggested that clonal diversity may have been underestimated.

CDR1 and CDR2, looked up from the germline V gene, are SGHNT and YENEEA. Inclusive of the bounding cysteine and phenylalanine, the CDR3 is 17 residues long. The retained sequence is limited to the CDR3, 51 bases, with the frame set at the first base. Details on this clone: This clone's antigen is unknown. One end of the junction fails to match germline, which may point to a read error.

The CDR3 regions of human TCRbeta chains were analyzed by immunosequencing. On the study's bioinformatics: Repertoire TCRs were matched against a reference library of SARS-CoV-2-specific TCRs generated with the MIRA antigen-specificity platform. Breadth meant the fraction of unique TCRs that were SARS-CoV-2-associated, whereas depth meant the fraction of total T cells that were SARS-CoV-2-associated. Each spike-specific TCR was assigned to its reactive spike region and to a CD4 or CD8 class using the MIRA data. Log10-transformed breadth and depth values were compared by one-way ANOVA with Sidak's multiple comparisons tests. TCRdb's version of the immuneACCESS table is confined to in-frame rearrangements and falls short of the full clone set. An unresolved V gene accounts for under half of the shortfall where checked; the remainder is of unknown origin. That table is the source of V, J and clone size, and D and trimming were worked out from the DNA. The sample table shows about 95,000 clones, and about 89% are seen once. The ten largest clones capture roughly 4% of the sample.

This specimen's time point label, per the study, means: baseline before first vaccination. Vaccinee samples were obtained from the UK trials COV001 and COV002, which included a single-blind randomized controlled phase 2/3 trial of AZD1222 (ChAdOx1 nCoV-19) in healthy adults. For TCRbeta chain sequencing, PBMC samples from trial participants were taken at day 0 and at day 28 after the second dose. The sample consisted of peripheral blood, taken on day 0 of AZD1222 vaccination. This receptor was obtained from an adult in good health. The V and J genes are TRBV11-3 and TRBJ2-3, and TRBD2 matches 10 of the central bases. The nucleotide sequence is TGTGCCAGCAGCCTAGATAAAGCGGGGGGGCCGAGAGATACGCAGTATTTT. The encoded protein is CASSLDKAGGPRDTQYF.